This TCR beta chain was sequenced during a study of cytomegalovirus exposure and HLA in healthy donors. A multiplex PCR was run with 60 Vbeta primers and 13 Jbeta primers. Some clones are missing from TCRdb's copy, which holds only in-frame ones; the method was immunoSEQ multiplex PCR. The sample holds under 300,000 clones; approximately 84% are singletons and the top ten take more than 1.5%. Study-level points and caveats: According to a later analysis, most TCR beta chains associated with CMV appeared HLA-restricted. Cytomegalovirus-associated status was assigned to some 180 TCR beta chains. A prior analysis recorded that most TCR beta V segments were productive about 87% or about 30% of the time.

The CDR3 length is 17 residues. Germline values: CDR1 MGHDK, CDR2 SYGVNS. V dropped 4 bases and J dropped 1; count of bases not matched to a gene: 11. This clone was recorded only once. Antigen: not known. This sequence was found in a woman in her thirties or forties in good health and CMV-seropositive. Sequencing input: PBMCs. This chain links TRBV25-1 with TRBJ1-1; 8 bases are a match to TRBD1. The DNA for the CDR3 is TGTGCCAGCAGTGCCAGTCAGGGGGCAATAAGGAACACTGAAGCTTTCTTT. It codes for CASSASQGAIRNTEAFF.